These T cell receptor beta chains were read from a single sample in a study of cytotoxic CD8 clonotypes in ibrutinib-treated CLL. Profiled with immunoSEQ multiplex PCR; TCRdb holds only in-frame clones, not every one. The sample carries some 120,000 clones, 80% to 90% recorded once. The source material was PBMCs, sampled after 24 months of ibrutinib treatment. Source of these receptors: a human donor with chronic lymphocytic leukemia. The CDR3 runs from the conserved cysteine through the conserved F or W. D genes are given only for firm matches. Size tells how often a clone was seen (once, few, many) or the class of an expanded clone, and some rows leave it out.

j_gene | v_gene | d_gene | abundance | CDR3aa | CDR3nt
TRBJ2-7 | TRBV7-9 | - | - | CASSLIVLGGTYEQYF | TGTGCCAGCAGCTTAATCGTTCTAGGGGGAACCTACGAGCAGTACTTC
TRBJ1-2 | TRBV11-2 | - | once | CASSSAMGVVYGYTF | TGTGCCAGCAGCTCGGCGATGGGGGTGGTCTATGGCTACACCTTC
TRBJ2-7 | TRBV7-6 | - | - | CASSLEDGSYEQYF | TGTGCCAGCAGCTTAGAGGACGGATCCTACGAGCAGTACTTC
TRBJ2-3 | TRBV2 | - | - | CASTYRGTDTQYF | TGTGCCAGTACATACAGAGGCACAGATACGCAGTATTTT
TRBJ2-5 | TRBV5-8 | TRBD2 | - | CASGFPGGVSETQYF | TGTGCCAGCGGCTTCCCGGGGGGAGTATCGGAGACCCAGTACTTC
TRBJ2-1 | TRBV5-4 | TRBD2 | - | CASRRGGGAITYNEQFF | TGTGCCAGCAGAAGAGGCGGGGGGGCCATCACCTACAATGAGCAGTTCTTC
TRBJ1-5 | TRBV7-8 | - | once | CASSPDRNQPQHF | TGTGCCAGCAGCCCCGACCGAAATCAGCCCCAGCATTTT
TRBJ2-5 | TRBV6-6 | - | - | CASSYGLQETQYF | TGTGCCAGCAGTTATGGACTACAAGAGACCCAGTACTTC
TRBJ2-7 | TRBV7-9 | TRBD1 | - | CASSTGTVEHEQYF | TGTGCCAGCAGCACCGGGACAGTCGAACACGAGCAGTACTTC
TRBJ2-1 | TRBV18 | - | few | CASTGQGLDEQFF | TGTGCCAGTACCGGGCAGGGTTTAGATGAGCAGTTCTTC
TRBJ1-4 | TRBV30 | TRBD1 | - | CAWSVRGTGALNEKLFF | TGTGCCTGGAGTGTAAGGGGGACAGGGGCCCTTAATGAAAAACTGTTTTTT
TRBJ2-2 | TRBV5-1 | TRBD1 | - | CASSLSLTGPNTGELFF | TGCGCCAGCAGCTTGAGCTTGACAGGGCCGAACACCGGGGAGCTGTTTTTT
TRBJ2-1 | TRBV7-3 | TRBD2 | few | CASSLTGGTYNEQFF | TGTGCCAGCAGCTTAACGGGGGGGACCTACAATGAGCAGTTCTTC
TRBJ2-5 | TRBV11-2 | - | - | CASSLGETQYF | TGTGCCAGCAGCTTAGGAGAGACCCAGTACTTC
TRBJ1-2 | TRBV28 | TRBD1 | - | CASSLPTGNYGYTF | TGTGCCAGCAGTTTGCCGACAGGGAACTATGGCTACACCTTC
TRBJ2-1 | TRBV6-4 | - | few | CASSDVGGHNEQFF | TGTGCCAGCAGTGACGTAGGGGGGCACAATGAGCAGTTCTTC